The 8 T cell receptor beta chains listed next were all sequenced from one sample in a study of CD8+CD57+ T cells in acquired aplastic anemia. According to the study, genomic DNA was the template for TCR beta VDJ and CDR3 profiling. From the reads, TCRdb called clonotypes with MiXCR, one entry per CDR3 protein. The data show about 190,000 distinct CDR3 sequences, with just under 50% seen just once and over 7.5% held by the top ten. For sequencing, patients were chosen who had shown expansion of CD8+CD57+ cells by flow cytometry. The sequencing input was sorted CD4+, CD8+, or CD8+CD57+ T cells (not recorded which) from PBMCs. All receptors come from a human donor with aplastic anemia.

The CDR3 loop is CASSLVPANQPQHF. CDR3 coding DNA: TGTGCCAGCAGCTTGGTGCCGGCCAATCAGCCCCAGCATTTT. The chain employs TRBV5-5 and TRBJ1-5; D uncertain. The CDR3 spans 14 residues. From germline, CDR1 is SGHKS and CDR2 YYEKEE (reference sequence). V lost 0 bases and J 3 bases, leaving 7 bases between the germline ends.

This clonotype was seen a few times. The V call is TRBV15, the J call TRBJ2-7, with TRBD1 matching over 7 bases. V lost 3 bases, J lost 3 bases, and 8 bases stayed unmatched. The CDR3 contains 15 residues. Germline V gene sequence: CDR1 LNHNV, CDR2 YYDKDF (reference sequence). The CDR3 loop reads CATSSLTGVNYEQYF. DNA of the CDR3: TGTGCCACCAGCAGCTTAACAGGGGTGAACTACGAGCAGTACTTC.

This clonotype occurred many times. This chain links TRBV6-5 with TRBJ2-6; TRBD1 matches at 9 bases. The CDR3 length is 18 residues. Trimming cost V 2 bases and J 2 bases; bases outside gene matches: 7. Germline assignment: CDR1 MNHEY and CDR2 SVGAGI. The CDR3 is CASSYRRTGVAGANVLTF. The CDR3 coding sequence is TGTGCCAGCAGTTACCGAAGGACAGGGGTGGCTGGGGCCAACGTCCTGACTTTC.

The J gene is TRBJ2-6, the V gene TRBV29-1; TRBD1 is a possible D gene (6 bases). V dropped 5 bases and J dropped 0 bases, with 8 bases sitting between them. CDR1 and CDR2 (germline): SQVTM, ANQGSEA. The CDR3 has 14 residues. CDR3 coding DNA: TGCAGCGTTCTACAGGGCTCTGGGGCCAACGTCCTGACTTTC. Protein: CSVLQGSGANVLTF.

The genes are TRBV6-4 and TRBJ1-6, with 10 bases matching TRBD1. The trim removed 2 bases at V and 5 bases at J, leaving 0 bases unmatched. In germline, CDR1 is MRHNA, CDR2 SNTAGT. This CDR3 is 15 amino acids long. CDR3 sequence reads: CASSDGQGDNSPLHF. The CDR3 DNA is TGTGCCAGCAGTGACGGACAGGGGGATAATTCACCCCTCCACTTT.

This clonotype came up a few times. The CDR3 DNA reads as TGCAGCGTGCCCTTCGATGGGGGAGCTTTCTTT. Amino acids: CSVPFDGGAFF. J is TRBJ1-1 and V is TRBV29-1; TRBD1 is a possible D gene (5 bases). This CDR3 comprises 11 residues. The V and J ends lost 6 bases and 10 bases respectively, with 15 bases between them. Germline lookup yields CDR1 SQVTM and CDR2 ANQGSEA.

As for this clonotype: One end of the junction does not line up with germline, which may come from a read error. The V and J genes are TRBV20-1 and TRBJ2-3; 10 bases agree with TRBD2. The CDR3 contains 18 residues. Germline-derived CDR1 and CDR2 are DFQATT and SNEGSKA (reference sequence). This chain's CDR3 is CNAPSSPALAGGGDTQYF. The CDR3 DNA reads TGCAATGCTCCTAGTTCGCCTGCCTTAGCGGGAGGTGGGGATACGCAGTATTTT.

For this clonotype: A read error may produce the germline difference seen at one junction end. The chain carries TRBV7-3 and TRBJ2-3; 13 positions agree with TRBD2. Germline loops: CDR1 SGHTA, CDR2 FQGTGA. The CDR3 covers 17 residues. CDR3 amino acids: CSSSSGGTSGITDTQYF. In DNA, the CDR3 is TGTTCCAGCAGCTCCGGAGGGACTAGCGGGATCACAGATACGCAGTATTTT.